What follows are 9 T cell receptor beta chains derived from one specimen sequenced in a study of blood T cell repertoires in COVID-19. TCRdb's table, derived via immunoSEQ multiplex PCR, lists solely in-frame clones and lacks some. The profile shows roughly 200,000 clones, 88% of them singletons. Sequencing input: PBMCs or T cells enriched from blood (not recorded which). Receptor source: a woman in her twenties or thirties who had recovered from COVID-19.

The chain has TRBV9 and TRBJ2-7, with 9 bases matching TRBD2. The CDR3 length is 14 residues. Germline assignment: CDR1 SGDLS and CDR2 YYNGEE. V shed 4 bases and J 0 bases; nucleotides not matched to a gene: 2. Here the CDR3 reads CASSQRGDSYEQYF. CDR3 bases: TGTGCCAGCAGCCAGCGGGGGGACTCCTACGAGCAGTACTTC.

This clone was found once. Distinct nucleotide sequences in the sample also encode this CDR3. In nucleotides, the CDR3 is TGTGCCAGCAGTTACTCGGCAGACTATGGCTACACCTTC. Protein sequence: CASSYSADYGYTF. This chain links TRBV6-5 with TRBJ1-2; the D is unclear. Looked up from germline, CDR1 is MNHEY and CDR2 is SVGAGI. Deletions cut 0 bases from V and 3 bases from J, with 5 bases between. The CDR3 sequence is 13 residues long.

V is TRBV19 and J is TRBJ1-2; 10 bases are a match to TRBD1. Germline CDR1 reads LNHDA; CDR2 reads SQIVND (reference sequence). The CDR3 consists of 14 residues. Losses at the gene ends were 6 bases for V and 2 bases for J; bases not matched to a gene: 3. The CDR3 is CASSPGQGNYGYTF. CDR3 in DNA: TGTGCCAGTAGCCCGGGACAGGGGAACTATGGCTACACCTTC.

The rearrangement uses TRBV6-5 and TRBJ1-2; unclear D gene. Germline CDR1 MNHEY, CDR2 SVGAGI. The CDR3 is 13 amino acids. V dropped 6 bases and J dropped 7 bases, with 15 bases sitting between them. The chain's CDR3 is CASRRATMGGYTF. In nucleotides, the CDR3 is TGTGCCAGCAGGAGGGCAACGATGGGTGGCTACACCTTC.

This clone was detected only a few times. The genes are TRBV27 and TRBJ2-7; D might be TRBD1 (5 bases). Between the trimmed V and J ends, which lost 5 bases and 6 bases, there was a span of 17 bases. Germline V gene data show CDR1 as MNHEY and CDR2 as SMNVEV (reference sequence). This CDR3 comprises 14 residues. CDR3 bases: TGTGCCAGCAGTCCATCAGGGCTAGTGGGCGAGCAGTACTTC. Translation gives CASSPSGLVGEQYF.

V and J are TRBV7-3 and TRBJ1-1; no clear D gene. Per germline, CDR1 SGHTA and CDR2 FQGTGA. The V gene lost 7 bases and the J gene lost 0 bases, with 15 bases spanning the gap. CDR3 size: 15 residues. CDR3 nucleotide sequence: TGTGCCAGCACCCGACGCGACAAAATGAACACTGAAGCTTTCTTT. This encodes CASTRRDKMNTEAFF.

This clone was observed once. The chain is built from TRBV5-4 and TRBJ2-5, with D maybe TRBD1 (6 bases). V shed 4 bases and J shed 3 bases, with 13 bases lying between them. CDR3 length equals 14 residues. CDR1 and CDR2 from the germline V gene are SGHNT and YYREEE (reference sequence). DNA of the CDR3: TGTGCCAGCAGCCGACTGGGGGACAAAGAGACCCAGTACTTC. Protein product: CASSRLGDKETQYF.

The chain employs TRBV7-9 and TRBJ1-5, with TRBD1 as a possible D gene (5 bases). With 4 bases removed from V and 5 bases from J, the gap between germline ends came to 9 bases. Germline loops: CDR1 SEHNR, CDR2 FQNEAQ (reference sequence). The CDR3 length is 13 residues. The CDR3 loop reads CASSSTEDQPQHF. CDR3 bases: TGTGCCAGCAGCTCGACAGAGGATCAGCCCCAGCATTTT.

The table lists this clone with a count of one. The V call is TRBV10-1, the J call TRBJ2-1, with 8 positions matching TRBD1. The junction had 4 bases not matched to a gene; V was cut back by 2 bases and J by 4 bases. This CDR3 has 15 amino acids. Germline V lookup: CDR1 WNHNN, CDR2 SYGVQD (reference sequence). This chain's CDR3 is CASSEGQGSYNEQFF. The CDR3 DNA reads TGCGCCAGCAGTGAGGGACAGGGATCTTACAATGAGCAGTTCTTC.